Sequencing of this T cell receptor (beta chain) was carried out in a study of patients and donors after allogeneic stem cell transplantation. TCRdb recomputed calls from the RT-PCR reads with MiXCR, one row per CDR3 protein. The top ten clones hold around 5.5% of a sample with about a million distinct CDR3 sequences, 18% of them seen once. This clonotype was picked up many times. V was shortened by 7 bases and J by 0 bases, with 3 bases between the two germline ends. Germline V CDR1 and CDR2: DFQATT, SNEGSKA (reference sequence). The CDR3 is made up of 10 amino acids. The chain carries TRBV20-1 and TRBJ1-2, with unresolved D. This TCR was sampled from a human donor who was either an allogeneic HSCT recipient or a stem cell or donor lymphocyte infusion donor (not recorded which). It is not recorded whose cells these are; they may come from a transplant donor. Sequencing was done on a sample of blood, either unsorted or a sorted T cell fraction (not recorded which). CDR3 in amino acids: CSVPNYGYTF. In DNA form, the CDR3 reads TGCAGTGTCCCTAACTATGGCTACACCTTC.